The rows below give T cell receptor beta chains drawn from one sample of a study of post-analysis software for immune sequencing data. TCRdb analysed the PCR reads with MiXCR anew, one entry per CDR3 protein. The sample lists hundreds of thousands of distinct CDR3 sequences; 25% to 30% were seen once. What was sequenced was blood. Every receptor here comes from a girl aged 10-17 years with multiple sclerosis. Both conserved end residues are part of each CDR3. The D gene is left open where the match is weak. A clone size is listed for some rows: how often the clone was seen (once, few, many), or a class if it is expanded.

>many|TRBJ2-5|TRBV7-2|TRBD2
TGTGCCAGCAGCGCGGGACTAGCGGGAACAGAGACCCAGTACTTC
CASSAGLAGTETQYF
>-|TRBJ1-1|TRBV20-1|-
TGCAGTGCTAACAGGGATAGCGCGAACACTGAAGCTTTCTTT
CSANRDSANTEAFF
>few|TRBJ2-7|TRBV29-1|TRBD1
TGCAGCGTTCCGGGACAGGGGGACGAGCAGTACTTC
CSVPGQGDEQYF
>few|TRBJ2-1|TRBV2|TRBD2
TGTGCCAGCAGCGAGGTCGCTAGCGGAGCCTACAATGAGCAGTTCTTC
CASSEVASGAYNEQFF
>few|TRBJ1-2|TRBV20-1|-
TGCAGTGCTAGAGATCTGAGGTACTATGGCTACACCTTC
CSARDLRYYGYTF
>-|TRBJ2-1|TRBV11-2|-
TGTGCCAGCAGCTTAGATACGGTCACCTCCTACAATGAGCAGTTCTTC
CASSLDTVTSYNEQFF
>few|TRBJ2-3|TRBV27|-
TGTGCCAGCAGGGCGTGGCCCACAGATACGCAGTATTTT
CASRAWPTDTQYF
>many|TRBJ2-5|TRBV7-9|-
TGTGCCAGCAGCTTAGGTCGGGACAACACTCCCTTCGGGGAGACCCAGTACTTC
CASSLGRDNTPFGETQYF
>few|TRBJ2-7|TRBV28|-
TGTGCCAGCAGTCCGGCCGGACAGCAATACGAGCAGTACTTC
CASSPAGQQYEQYF
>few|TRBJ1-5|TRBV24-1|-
TGTGCCACCAGTGAGGACAGCTCTAGCAATCAGCCCCAGCATTTT
CATSEDSSSNQPQHF
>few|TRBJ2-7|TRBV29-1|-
TGCAGCGTTGAACCCGAGGGAGTTCGGAACGAGCAGTACTTC
CSVEPEGVRNEQYF
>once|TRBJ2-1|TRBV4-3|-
TGCGCCAGCAGCCAAGGTCAAGCCCCCAGGGAGGAGCAGTTCTTC
CASSQGQAPREEQFF
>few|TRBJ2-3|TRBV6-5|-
TGTGCCAGCAGCAGCCCTAGAAGAGATACGCAGTATTTT
CASSSPRRDTQYF
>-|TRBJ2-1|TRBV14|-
TGTGCCAGCAGCCATGGGGACATCGCCAATGAGCAGTTCTTC
CASSHGDIANEQFF
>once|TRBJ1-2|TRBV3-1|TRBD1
TGTGCCAGCAGCCAAGTTCAGGGGGCGAACTATGGCTACACCTTC
CASSQVQGANYGYTF
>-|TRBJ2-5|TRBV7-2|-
TGTGCCAGCAGCTTAAGAGGCCGGGGGACGGGAGAGGCCCAGTACTTC
CASSLRGRGTGEAQYF
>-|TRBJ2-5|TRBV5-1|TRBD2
TGCGCCAGCAGCACTAGCGGGGGGCAGGGAGAGACCCAGTACTTC
CASSTSGGQGETQYF
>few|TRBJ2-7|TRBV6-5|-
TGTGCCAGCAGTTACTCGAGATCGAACCGAGTCTCCTACGAGCAGTACTTC
CASSYSRSNRVSYEQYF
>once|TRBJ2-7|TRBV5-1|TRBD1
TGCGCCAGCAGCCCTCCCCGGGACAGGGTCTACAATGAGCAGTACTTC
CASSPPRDRVYNEQYF
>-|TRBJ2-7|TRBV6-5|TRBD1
TGTGCCAGCAACTTGGCCGGGACAGAGAACTCCTATGAGCAGTACTTC
CASNLAGTENSYEQYF
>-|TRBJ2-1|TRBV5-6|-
TGTGCCAGCAGCTTGGTGGTCGGCAATGAGCAGTTCTTC
CASSLVVGNEQFF
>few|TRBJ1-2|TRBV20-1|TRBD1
TGCAGTGCTAGAGGCGGGACAGGGGCCTATGGCTACACCTTC
CSARGGTGAYGYTF
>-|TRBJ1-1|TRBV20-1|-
TGCAGTGCTCCTACACGGAACACTGAAGCTTTCTTT
CSAPTRNTEAFF
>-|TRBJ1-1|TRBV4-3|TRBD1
TGCGCCAGCAGCCAGGGGGACAGGGGAATCACTGAAGCTTTCTTT
CASSQGDRGITEAFF
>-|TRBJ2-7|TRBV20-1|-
TGCAGTGCGAGTGTGAGTCAGGCCTACGAGCAGTACTTC
CSASVSQAYEQYF
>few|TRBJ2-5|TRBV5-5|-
TGTGCCAGCAGCACCCGAGGGACTCTCCAAGAGACCCAGTACTTC
CASSTRGTLQETQYF
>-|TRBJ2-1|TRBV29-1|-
TGCAGCGTTGAAGCGTCAGGGTGGAATGAGCAGTTCTTC
CSVEASGWNEQFF
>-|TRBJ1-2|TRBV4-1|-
TGCGCCAGCAGCCCGGGGGACAACCTAAACTATGGCTACACCTTC
CASSPGDNLNYGYTF
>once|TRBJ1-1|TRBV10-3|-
TGTGCCATCAGTGATGGGGGAACGGGGGACACTGAAGCTTTCTTT
CAISDGGTGDTEAFF
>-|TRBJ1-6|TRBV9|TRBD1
TGTGCCTCCACGGGACAGTTTGGAAATTCACCCCTCCACTTT
CASTGQFGNSPLHF
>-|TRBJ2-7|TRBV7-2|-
TGTGCCAGCAGCAAAACGGGTAGCGGGCAGTACTTC
CASSKTGSGQYF
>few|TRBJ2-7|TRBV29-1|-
TGCAGCGTTGAGGTAGTAACAGGCTACGAGCAGTACTTC
CSVEVVTGYEQYF
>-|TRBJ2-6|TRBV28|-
TGTGCCAGCAGTCTCGGGGGGACACCGAGCTCTGGGGCCAACGTCCTGACTTTC
CASSLGGTPSSGANVLTF
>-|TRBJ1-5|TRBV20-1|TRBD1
TGCAGTGCTGGGGGACAGCAGGATCAGCCCCAGCATTTT
CSAGGQQDQPQHF
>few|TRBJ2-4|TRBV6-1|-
TGTGCCAGCAGTGAAGTGGCGGCGGAAAATGCCAAAAACATTCAGTACTTC
CASSEVAAENAKNIQYF
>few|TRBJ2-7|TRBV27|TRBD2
TGTGCCAGCAGTTGGACTAGCGGGAACCACGAGCAGTACTTC
CASSWTSGNHEQYF
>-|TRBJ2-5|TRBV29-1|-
TGCAGCGCTAGTCTTAGGCCAGGGAGGCCGGAGACCCAGTACTTC
CSASLRPGRPETQYF
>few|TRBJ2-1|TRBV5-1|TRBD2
TGCGCCAGCAGCACTGGGCGGGAGGAGCGTGAGCAGTTCTTC
CASSTGREEREQFF
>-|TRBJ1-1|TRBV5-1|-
TGCGCCAGCAGCCACGGGACACCGGGGACTGAAGCTTTCTTT
CASSHGTPGTEAFF
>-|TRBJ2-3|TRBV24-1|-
TGTGCCACCAGTGTTGGGGACACAAGCACAGATACGCAGTATTTT
CATSVGDTSTDTQYF
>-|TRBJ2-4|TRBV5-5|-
TGTGCCAGCAGCGCACGGGGGTCCAAAAACATTCAGTACTTC
CASSARGSKNIQYF
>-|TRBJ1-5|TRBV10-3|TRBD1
TGTGCCATCAGTGAGGGGACAGGGCGCGCTCAGCCCCAGCATTTT
CAISEGTGRAQPQHF
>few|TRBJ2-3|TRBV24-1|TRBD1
TGTGCCACCAGTGACCCGGGATGGACAGGGCAGCCCACAGATACGCAGTATTTT
CATSDPGWTGQPTDTQYF
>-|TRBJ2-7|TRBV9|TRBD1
TGTGTCAGCAGCGCGATGGGACAGGGCCGTTTCTCCTACGAGCAGTACTTC
CVSSAMGQGRFSYEQYF
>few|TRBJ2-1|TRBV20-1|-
TGCAGTGCTAGAGATAAGGTAGCCTACAATGAGCAGTTCTTC
CSARDKVAYNEQFF
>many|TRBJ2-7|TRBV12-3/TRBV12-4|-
TGTGCCAGCAGTTTAATAGGGTACGAGCAGTACTTC
CASSLIGYEQYF
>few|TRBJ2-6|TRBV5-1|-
TGCGCCAGCAGCTCGGGCCCCGCTGGGGCCAACGTCCTGACTTTC
CASSSGPAGANVLTF
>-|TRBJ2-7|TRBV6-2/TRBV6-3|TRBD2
TGTGCCAGCAGTTACCGGGGACTAGCGACATCCTACGAGCAGTACTTC
CASSYRGLATSYEQYF
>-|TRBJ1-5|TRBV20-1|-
TGCAGTGCTAGGGCGTCGGGCAATCAGCCCCAGCATTTT
CSARASGNQPQHF
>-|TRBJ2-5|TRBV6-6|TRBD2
TGTGCCAGTCGGGGGGTAAATTCGGTTGGAGTTTTTGAGACCCAGTACTTC
CASRGVNSVGVFETQYF
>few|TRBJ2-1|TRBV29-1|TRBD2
TGCAGCGTTTCAACTAGCGGGAGTAATGAGCAGTTCTTC
CSVSTSGSNEQFF
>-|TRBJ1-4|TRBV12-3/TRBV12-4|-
TGTGCCAGCAGTTTGGGGCAGGAGGATGAAAAACTGTTTTTT
CASSLGQEDEKLFF
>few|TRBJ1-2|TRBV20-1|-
TGCAGTGAGGGTGATGGCTACACCTTC
CSEGDGYTF
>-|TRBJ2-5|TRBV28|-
TGTGCCAGCAGCCAATGGACAGATCGGCCAGAGACCCAGTACTTC
CASSQWTDRPETQYF